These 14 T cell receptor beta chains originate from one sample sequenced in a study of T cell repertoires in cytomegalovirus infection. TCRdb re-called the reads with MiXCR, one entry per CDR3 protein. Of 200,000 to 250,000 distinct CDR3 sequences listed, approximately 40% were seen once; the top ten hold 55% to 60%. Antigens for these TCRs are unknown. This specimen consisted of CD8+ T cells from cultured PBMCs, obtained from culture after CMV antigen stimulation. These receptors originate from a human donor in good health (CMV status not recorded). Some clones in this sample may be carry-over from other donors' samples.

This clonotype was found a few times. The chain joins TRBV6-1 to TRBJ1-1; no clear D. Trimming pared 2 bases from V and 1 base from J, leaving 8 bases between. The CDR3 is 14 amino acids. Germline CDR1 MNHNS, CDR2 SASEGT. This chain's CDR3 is CASSEPRWNTEAFF. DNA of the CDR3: TGTGCCAGCAGTGAACCCCGCTGGAACACTGAAGCTTTCTTT.

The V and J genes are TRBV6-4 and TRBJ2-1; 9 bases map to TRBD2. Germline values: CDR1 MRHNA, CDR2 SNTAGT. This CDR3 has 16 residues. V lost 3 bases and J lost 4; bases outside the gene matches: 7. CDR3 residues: CASSERAGGPYNEQFF. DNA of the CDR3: TGTGCCAGCAGTGAAAGGGCGGGAGGGCCTTACAATGAGCAGTTCTTC.

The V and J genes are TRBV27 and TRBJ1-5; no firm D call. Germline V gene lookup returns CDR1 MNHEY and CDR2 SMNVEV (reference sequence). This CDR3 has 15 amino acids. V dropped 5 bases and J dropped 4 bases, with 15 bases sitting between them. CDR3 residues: CASSPRGGRNQPQHF. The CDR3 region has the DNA TGTGCCAGCAGTCCACGTGGCGGGAGAAATCAGCCCCAGCATTTT.

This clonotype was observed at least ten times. In DNA form, the CDR3 reads TGTGCCAGCAGCTTCTGGGTCACAGGGAAAATGAACACTGAAGCTTTCTTT. Residues: CASSFWVTGKMNTEAFF. The genes are TRBV11-2 and TRBJ1-1; maybe TRBD1 (6 bases). Germline CDR1 is SGHAT and CDR2 is FQNNGV. The CDR3 spans 17 residues. The V and J ends lost 3 bases and 0 bases respectively, with 17 bases between them. Full variable domain (missing parts from reference TRBV11-2 and TRBJ1-1): EAGVAQSPRYKIIEKRQSVAFWCNPISGHATLYWYQQILGQGPKLLIQFQNNGVVDDSQLPKDRFSAERLKGVDSTLKIQPAKLEDSAVYLCASSFWVTGKMNTEAFFGQGTRLTVV.

The CDR3 region is CASSYSSFRRIEQYF. The CDR3 DNA is TGTGCCAGCAGTTACTCCTCCTTTCGGAGGATCGAGCAGTACTTC. The chain links TRBV6-5 to TRBJ2-7, with D tentatively TRBD2 (5 bases). The V end was cut by 0 bases, the J end by 6 bases, with 15 bases between. The V gene's germline CDR1 is MNHEY and CDR2 SVGAGI. There are 15 residues in the CDR3.

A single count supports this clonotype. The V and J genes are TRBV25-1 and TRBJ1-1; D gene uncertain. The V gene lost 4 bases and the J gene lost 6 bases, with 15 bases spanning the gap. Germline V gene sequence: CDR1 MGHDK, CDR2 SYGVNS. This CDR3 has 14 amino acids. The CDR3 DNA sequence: TGTGCCAGCAGTGGGACGGAAGGTCCCCCTGAAGCTTTCTTT. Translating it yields CASSGTEGPPEAFF.

Written as DNA, the CDR3 is TGTGCCATCTTAGACCTGCCGACCGGGGAGCTGTTTTTT. This codes for CAILDLPTGELFF. The V call is TRBV27, the J call TRBJ2-2; D is unresolved. In germline, CDR1 is MNHEY, CDR2 SMNVEV (reference sequence). CDR3 size: 13 residues. The ends were cut back, 10 bases at V and 5 bases at J, with 14 bases in the middle.

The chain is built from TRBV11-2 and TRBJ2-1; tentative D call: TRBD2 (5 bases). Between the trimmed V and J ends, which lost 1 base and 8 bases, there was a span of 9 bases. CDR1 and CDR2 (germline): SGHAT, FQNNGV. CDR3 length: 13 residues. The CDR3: CASSLGGSDEQFF. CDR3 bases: TGTGCCAGCAGCTTAGGAGGGAGCGATGAGCAGTTCTTC. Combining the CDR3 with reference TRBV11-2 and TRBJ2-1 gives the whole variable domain EAGVAQSPRYKIIEKRQSVAFWCNPISGHATLYWYQQILGQGPKLLIQFQNNGVVDDSQLPKDRFSAERLKGVDSTLKIQPAKLEDSAVYLCASSLGGSDEQFFGPGTRLTVL.

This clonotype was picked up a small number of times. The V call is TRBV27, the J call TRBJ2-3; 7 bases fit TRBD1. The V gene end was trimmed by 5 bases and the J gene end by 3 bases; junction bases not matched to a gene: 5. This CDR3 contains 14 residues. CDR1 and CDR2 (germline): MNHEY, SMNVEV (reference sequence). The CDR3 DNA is TGTGCCAGCAGTCCCAGGGGGTTAACAGATACGCAGTATTTT. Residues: CASSPRGLTDTQYF.

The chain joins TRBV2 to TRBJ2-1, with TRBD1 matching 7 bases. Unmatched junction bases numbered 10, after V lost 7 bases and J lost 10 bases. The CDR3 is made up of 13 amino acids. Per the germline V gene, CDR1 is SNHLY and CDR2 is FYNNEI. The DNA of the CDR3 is TGTGCCAGCAACACAGGGGTGGAGCGGGAGCAGTTCTTC. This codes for CASNTGVEREQFF.

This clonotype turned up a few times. The CDR3, as DNA: TGTGCCAGCAGCTTAGCGCGACACAGGAGGAACACTGAAGCTTTCTTT. Encoded protein: CASSLARHRRNTEAFF. The V gene is TRBV7-8, the J gene TRBJ1-1; maybe TRBD1 (5 bases). The CDR3 spans 16 residues. Germline values: CDR1 SGHVS, CDR2 FQNEAQ. Trimming took off 0 bases at V and 1 base at J, with 12 bases between the two ends.

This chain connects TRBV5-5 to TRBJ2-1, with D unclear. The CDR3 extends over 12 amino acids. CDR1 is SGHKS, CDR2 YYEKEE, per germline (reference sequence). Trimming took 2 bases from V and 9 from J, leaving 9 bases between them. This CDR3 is CASSFKRSEQFF. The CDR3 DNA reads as TGTGCCAGCAGCTTCAAGAGGAGTGAGCAGTTCTTC.

The CDR3 reads CASSLDQGDYGYTF. The CDR3 region has the DNA TGTGCCAGCAGCTTAGATCAGGGTGACTATGGCTACACCTTC. This chain uses TRBV7-6 with TRBJ1-2, with D perhaps matching TRBD1 (5 bases). This CDR3 is 14 amino acids long. V lost 1 base and J lost 3, with 9 bases in between. Germline CDR1 is SGHVS and CDR2 is FNYEAQ.

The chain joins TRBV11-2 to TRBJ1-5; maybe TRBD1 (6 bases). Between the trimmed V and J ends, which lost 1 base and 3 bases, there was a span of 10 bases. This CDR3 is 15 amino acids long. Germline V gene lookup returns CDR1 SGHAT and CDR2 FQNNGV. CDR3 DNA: TGTGCCAGCAGCTTAGCCAGGGGCCCCAATCAGCCCCAGCATTTT. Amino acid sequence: CASSLARGPNQPQHF.